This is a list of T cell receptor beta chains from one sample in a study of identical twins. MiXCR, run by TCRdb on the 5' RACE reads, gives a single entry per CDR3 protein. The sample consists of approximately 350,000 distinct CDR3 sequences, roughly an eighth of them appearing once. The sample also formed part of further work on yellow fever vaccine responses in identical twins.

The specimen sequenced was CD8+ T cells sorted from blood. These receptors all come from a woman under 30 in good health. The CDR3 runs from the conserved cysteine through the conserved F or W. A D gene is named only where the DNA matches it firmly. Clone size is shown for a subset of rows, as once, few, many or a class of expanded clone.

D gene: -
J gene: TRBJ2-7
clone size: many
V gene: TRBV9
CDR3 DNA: TGTGCCAGCGGACCTAGCGCCTACGAGCAGTACTTC
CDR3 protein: CASGPSAYEQYF

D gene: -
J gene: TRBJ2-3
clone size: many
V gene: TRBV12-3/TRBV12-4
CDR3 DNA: TGTGCCAGCAGTCCCCCGGGGGCTAGCACAGATACGCAGTATTTT
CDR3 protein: CASSPPGASTDTQYF

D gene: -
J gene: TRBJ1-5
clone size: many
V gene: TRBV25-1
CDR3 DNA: TGTGCCAGCAGTGAAGGGGGGATTCAGCAGCGGCCCCAGCATTTT
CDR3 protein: CASSEGGIQQRPQHF

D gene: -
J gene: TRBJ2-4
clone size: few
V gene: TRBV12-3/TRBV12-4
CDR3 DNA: TGTGCCAGCGGCCCAACAGGATGGGAAAACATTCAGTACTTC
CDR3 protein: CASGPTGWENIQYF

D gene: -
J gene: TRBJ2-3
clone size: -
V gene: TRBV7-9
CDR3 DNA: TGTGCCAGCAGCTTAGCGGGACCCCTTAAGAGTCCGTATTTT
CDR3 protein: CASSLAGPLKSPYF

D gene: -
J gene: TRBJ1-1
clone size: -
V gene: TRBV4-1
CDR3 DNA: TGCGCCAGCAGCGGGGGGGGCTACACTGAAGCTTTCTTT
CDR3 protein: CASSGGGYTEAFF

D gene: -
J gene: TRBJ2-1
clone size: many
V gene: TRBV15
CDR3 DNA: TGTGCCACCAGCTTCGTGGGTAGCGACTACAATGAGCAGTTCTTC
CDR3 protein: CATSFVGSDYNEQFF

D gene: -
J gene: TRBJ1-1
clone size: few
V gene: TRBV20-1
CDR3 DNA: TGCAGTGCTAGCCCGCAGGGAGACTACAACACTGAAGCTTTCTTT
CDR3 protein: CSASPQGDYNTEAFF

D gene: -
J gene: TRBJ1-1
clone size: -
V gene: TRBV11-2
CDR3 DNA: TGTGCCAGCAGCTTAGTTCTGGCAGACCTGAACACTGAAGCTTTCTTT
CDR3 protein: CASSLVLADLNTEAFF

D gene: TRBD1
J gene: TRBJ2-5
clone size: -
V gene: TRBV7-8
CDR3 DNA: TGTGCCAGCAGCAAGAGAAACGACAGGGCAGGGGAGACCCAGTACTTC
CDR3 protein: CASSKRNDRAGETQYF

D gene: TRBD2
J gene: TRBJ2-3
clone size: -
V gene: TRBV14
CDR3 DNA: TGTGCCAGCAGCCAGGTAGCGGGAGGCCCAGATACGCAGTATTTT
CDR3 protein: CASSQVAGGPDTQYF

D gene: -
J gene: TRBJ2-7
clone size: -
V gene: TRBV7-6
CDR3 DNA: TGTGCCAGCAGCTTAGGCGGGGTCCCCTCCTACGAGCAGTACTTC
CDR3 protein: CASSLGGVPSYEQYF

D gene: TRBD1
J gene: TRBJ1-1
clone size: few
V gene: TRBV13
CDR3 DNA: TGTGCCAGCAGCTTAGCCCTGACAGGGAGGTACACTGAAGCTTTCTTT
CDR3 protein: CASSLALTGRYTEAFF

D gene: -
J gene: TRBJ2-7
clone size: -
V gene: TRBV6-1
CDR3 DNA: TGTGCCAGCAGCGCGGGACGGACCATCTCCTACGAGCAGTACTTC
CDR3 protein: CASSAGRTISYEQYF

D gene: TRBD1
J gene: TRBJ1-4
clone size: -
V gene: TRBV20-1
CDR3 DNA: TGCAGTGCTCTAGAGGGGGCCCAATTCGAAAAACTGTTTTTT
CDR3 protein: CSALEGAQFEKLFF

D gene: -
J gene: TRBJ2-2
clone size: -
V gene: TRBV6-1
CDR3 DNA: TGTGCCAGCAGACCCTTCTGGGCCGGGGAGCTGTTTTTT
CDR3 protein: CASRPFWAGELFF

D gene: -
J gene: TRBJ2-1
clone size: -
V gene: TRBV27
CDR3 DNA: TGTGCCAGCAGTTTATCGTTCTACAATGAGCAGTTCTTC
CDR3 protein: CASSLSFYNEQFF

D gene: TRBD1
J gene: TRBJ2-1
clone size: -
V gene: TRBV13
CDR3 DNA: TGTGCCAGCAGCTCCCGGGACAGGGGGCCGTACAATGAGCAGTTCTTC
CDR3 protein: CASSSRDRGPYNEQFF

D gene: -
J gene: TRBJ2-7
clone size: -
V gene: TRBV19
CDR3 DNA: TGTGCCAGTAGTATACGGGAACGCAGAGAGCAGTACTTC
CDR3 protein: CASSIRERREQYF

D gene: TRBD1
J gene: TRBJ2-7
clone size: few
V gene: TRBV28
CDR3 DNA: TGTGCCAGCAGTTTAGTTTCCGGGACAGGGTTCTCCTACGAGCAGTACTTC
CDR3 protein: CASSLVSGTGFSYEQYF

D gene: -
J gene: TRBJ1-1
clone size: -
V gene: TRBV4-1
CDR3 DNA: TGCGCCAGCGCATCCCCTCTCACAGGACTCGAAGAAGCTTTCTTT
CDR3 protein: CASASPLTGLEEAFF

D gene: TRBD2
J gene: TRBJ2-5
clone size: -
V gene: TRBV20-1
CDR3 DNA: TGCAGTGCTAGGTCTAGCGGGGTACAAGAGACCCAGTACTTC
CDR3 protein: CSARSSGVQETQYF

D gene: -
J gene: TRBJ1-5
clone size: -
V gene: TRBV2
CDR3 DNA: TGTGCCAGCAGTGTGACAGCTAGCAATCAGCCCCAGCATTTT
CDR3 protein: CASSVTASNQPQHF

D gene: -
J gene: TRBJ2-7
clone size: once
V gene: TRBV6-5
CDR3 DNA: TGTGCCAGCACCTACTCGGGCGAGCAGTACTTC
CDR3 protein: CASTYSGEQYF

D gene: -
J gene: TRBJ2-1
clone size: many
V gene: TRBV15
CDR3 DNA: TGTGCCACCAGCAGAGTCTACAGGGAAAACAATGAGCAGTTCTTC
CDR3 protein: CATSRVYRENNEQFF

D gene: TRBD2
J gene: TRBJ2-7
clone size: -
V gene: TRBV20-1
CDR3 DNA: TGCAGTGCTAGAGATGGGGCTAGCGGAGGGTACGAGCAGTACTTC
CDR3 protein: CSARDGASGGYEQYF

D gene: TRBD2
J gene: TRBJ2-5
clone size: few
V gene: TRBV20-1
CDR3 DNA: TGCAGTGCTTACCCCGGACTAGCGGGGTCTTCAATGCGGGAGACCCAGTACTTC
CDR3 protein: CSAYPGLAGSSMRETQYF

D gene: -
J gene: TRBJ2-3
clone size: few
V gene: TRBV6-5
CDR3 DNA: TGTGCCAGCAGTTACTCCTCTTACACAGATACGCAGTATTTT
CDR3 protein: CASSYSSYTDTQYF

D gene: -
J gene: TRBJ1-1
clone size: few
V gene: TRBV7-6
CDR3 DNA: TGTGCCAGCAGCCCGGACCTCCCGCAGGGATACACAGAAGCTTTCTTT
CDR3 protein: CASSPDLPQGYTEAFF

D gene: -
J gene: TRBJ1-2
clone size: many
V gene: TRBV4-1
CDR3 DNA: TGCGCCAGCAGCCAAGGGGGACATGGCTACACCTTC
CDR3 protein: CASSQGGHGYTF

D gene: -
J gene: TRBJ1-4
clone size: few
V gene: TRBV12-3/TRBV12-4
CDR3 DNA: TGTGCCAGCAGTTCCGCTGGGGTAAAACTGTTTTTT
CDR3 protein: CASSSAGVKLFF

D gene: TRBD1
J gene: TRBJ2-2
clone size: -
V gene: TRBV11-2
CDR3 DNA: TGTGCCAGCAGCCCCCACCCCGGGACAGGGAACACCGGGGAGCTGTTTTTT
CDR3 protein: CASSPHPGTGNTGELFF

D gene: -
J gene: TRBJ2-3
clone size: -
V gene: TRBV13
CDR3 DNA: TGTGCCAGCAGCTTTCGGGGGATAGATACGCAGTATTTT
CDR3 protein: CASSFRGIDTQYF

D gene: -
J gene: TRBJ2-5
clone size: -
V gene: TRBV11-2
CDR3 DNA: TGTGCCAGCAGCTCCGAGGGACTTTACCAAGAGACCCAGTACTTC
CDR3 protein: CASSSEGLYQETQYF

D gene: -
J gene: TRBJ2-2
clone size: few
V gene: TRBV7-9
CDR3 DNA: TGTGCCAGCAGCTCTCTTCACGGGAGAGAGGAGCTGTTTTTT
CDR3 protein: CASSSLHGREELFF

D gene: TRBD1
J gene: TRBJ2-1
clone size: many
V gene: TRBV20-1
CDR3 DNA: TGCAGTGCTAGAGATGAGGACAGGTCCTACAATGAGCAGTTCTTC
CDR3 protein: CSARDEDRSYNEQFF

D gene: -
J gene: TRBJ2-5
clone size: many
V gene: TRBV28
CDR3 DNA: TGTGCCAGCAAACTAGGGACTCAGTACCGACAAGAGACCCAGTACTTC
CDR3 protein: CASKLGTQYRQETQYF

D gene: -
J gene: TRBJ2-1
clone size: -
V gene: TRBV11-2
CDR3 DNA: TGTGCCAGCAGCTTAGGTACCGGGACCAGATACAAAGAGCAGTTCTTC
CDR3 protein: CASSLGTGTRYKEQFF

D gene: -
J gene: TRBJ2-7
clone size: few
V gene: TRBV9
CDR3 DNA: TGTGCCAGCAGCCACTCAAAGACTAGTGTCGAGCAGTACTTC
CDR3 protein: CASSHSKTSVEQYF

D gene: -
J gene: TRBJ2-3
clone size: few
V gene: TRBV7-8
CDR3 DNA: TGTGCCAGCAGCTTAAACTTTGGTGATACGCAGTATTTT
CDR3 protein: CASSLNFGDTQYF

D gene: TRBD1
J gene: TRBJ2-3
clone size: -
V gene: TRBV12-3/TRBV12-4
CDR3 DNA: TGTGCCAGCAGCCAATATGGGACAGGGTCAGATACGCAGTATTTT
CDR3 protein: CASSQYGTGSDTQYF

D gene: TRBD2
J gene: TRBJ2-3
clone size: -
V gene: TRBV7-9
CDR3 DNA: TGTGCCAGCAGCTTTCGACTAGCGGGGACAGATACGCAGTATTTT
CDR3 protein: CASSFRLAGTDTQYF

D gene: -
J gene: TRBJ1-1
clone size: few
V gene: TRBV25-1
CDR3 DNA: TGTGCCAGCAGTGAATATAGGGGGGGGACTGAAGCTTTCTTT
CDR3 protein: CASSEYRGGTEAFF